This is a list of T cell receptor beta chains from one sample in a study of CD8 T cells in Susac syndrome. Each CDR3 protein is one row after TCRdb ran MiXCR on the immunoSEQ multiplex PCR reads. Of fewer than 200,000 distinct CDR3 sequences in the sample, 80% to 95% are singletons; the top ten hold approximately 0.098%. Sequences were obtained from CD4+ T cells from PBMCs. Receptors originate from a human donor in good health. Each CDR3 is given with its conserved first and last residue. Fields, in order: D gene, clone size, V gene, J gene, CDR3 protein, CDR3 DNA. D genes are given only for firm matches. Expanded clones are given a class, and other clones once, few, many or no size at all.

TRBD1	.	TRBV6-1	TRBJ1-5	CASSTGTGMSNQPQHF	TGTGCCAGCAGCACCGGGACAGGGATGAGCAATCAGCCCCAGCATTTT
.	.	TRBV28	TRBJ2-3	CASSLTRKITDTQYF	TGTGCCAGCAGTCTCACGCGGAAAATCACAGATACGCAGTATTTT
.	.	TRBV30	TRBJ1-2	CAWKAPGGTYGYTF	TGTGCCTGGAAGGCGCCGGGGGGAACCTATGGCTACACCTTC
.	.	TRBV19	TRBJ1-5	CASSIDPDGRNQPQHF	TGTGCCAGTAGTATAGATCCCGACGGGCGCAATCAGCCCCAGCATTTT
.	once	TRBV5-1	TRBJ1-6	CASRPGETYNSPLHF	TGCGCCAGCAGACCGGGGGAGACCTATAATTCACCCCTCCACTTT
TRBD1	.	TRBV27	TRBJ2-7	CASRRDSSYEQYF	TGTGCCAGCAGGAGGGACAGCTCCTACGAGCAGTACTTC
.	.	TRBV7-2	TRBJ2-5	CASSLVLRETQYF	TGTGCCAGCAGCTTAGTCTTGCGCGAGACCCAGTACTTC
TRBD1	.	TRBV5-1	TRBJ2-7	CASSKDRVSYEQYF	TGCGCCAGCAGCAAAGACAGGGTCTCCTACGAGCAGTACTTC
TRBD2	.	TRBV5-1	TRBJ2-1	CASSRTSGGQGNEQFF	TGCGCCAGCAGCAGGACTAGCGGGGGCCAGGGCAATGAGCAGTTCTTC
.	.	TRBV9	TRBJ2-3	CASSVKEGLATDTQYF	TGTGCCAGCAGCGTAAAGGAGGGACTCGCCACAGATACGCAGTATTTT
.	.	TRBV19	TRBJ2-7	CASGTFYEQYF	TGTGCCAGTGGGACCTTCTACGAGCAGTACTTC
.	.	TRBV6-5	TRBJ2-7	CASSYGFNGDWAYEQYF	TGTGCCAGCAGTTACGGGTTTAATGGGGACTGGGCCTACGAGCAGTACTTC
TRBD1	.	TRBV7-2	TRBJ1-4	CASSRDRADSNEKLFF	TGTGCCAGCAGCCGGGACAGGGCCGATTCTAATGAAAAACTGTTTTTT
.	.	TRBV9	TRBJ2-7	CASSVDGVYEQYF	TGTGCCAGCAGCGTAGATGGGGTCTACGAGCAGTACTTC
TRBD1	.	TRBV5-1	TRBJ1-2	CASSFGQGATGYTF	TGCGCCAGCAGCTTCGGACAGGGGGCTACGGGCTACACCTTC
.	.	TRBV7-2	TRBJ2-5	CASSSGQETQYF	TGTGCCAGCAGCTCCGGTCAAGAGACCCAGTACTTC
.	.	TRBV7-9	TRBJ2-2	CASSLAPGLNTGELFF	TGTGCCAGCAGCTTAGCGCCGGGACTTAACACCGGGGAGCTGTTTTTT
.	few	TRBV5-1	TRBJ2-5	CASSNRTDLSGTQYF	TGCGCCAGCAGCAACCGGACTGACCTATCCGGAACCCAGTACTTC
.	.	TRBV5-1	TRBJ2-3	CASSFRTGDSTDTQYF	TGCGCCAGCAGCTTTCGAACAGGGGACTCCACAGATACGCAGTATTTT
.	.	TRBV2	TRBJ2-2	CATRSTGTEVGELFF	TGTGCCACCCGTTCCACCGGGACCGAGGTGGGGGAGCTGTTTTTT
TRBD1	.	TRBV14	TRBJ2-3	CASSQDRGPSDTQYF	TGTGCCAGCAGCCAAGATAGGGGGCCTTCAGATACGCAGTATTTT
.	.	TRBV2	TRBJ1-3	CASRRGGAETTIYF	TGTGCCAGCCGGAGGGGTGGGGCCGAAACGACCATATATTTT
TRBD1	once	TRBV5-1	TRBJ2-7	CASSSRTGDEQYF	TGCGCCAGCAGCTCCCGGACAGGGGACGAGCAGTACTTC
TRBD1	.	TRBV19	TRBJ2-7	CASSAGDRALGEQYF	TGTGCCAGTAGCGCGGGGGACAGGGCTCTCGGGGAGCAGTACTTC
TRBD2	.	TRBV5-1	TRBJ2-1	CASSLNGRGGWNEQFF	TGCGCCAGCAGCTTGAATGGCCGGGGGGGATGGAATGAGCAGTTCTTC
.	.	TRBV4-3	TRBJ2-1	CASSRGGWDEQFF	TGCGCCAGCAGCCGCGGCGGCTGGGATGAGCAGTTCTTC
.	.	TRBV20-1	TRBJ2-2	CSATENTGELFF	TGCAGTGCTACCGAGAACACCGGGGAGCTGTTTTTT
.	.	TRBV20-1	TRBJ2-5	CSARMTTQETQYF	TGCAGTGCTAGAATGACTACACAAGAGACCCAGTACTTC
.	once	TRBV30	TRBJ1-5	CAWSDGSNQPQHF	TGTGCCTGGAGTGACGGTAGCAATCAGCCCCAGCATTTT
.	.	TRBV6-1	TRBJ2-7	CASSEGGVYEQYF	TGTGCCAGCAGTGAAGGAGGGGTCTACGAGCAGTACTTC
TRBD1	.	TRBV29-1	TRBJ1-2	CSVEGQGMGGYTF	TGCAGCGTTGAGGGACAGGGAATGGGGGGCTACACCTTC
TRBD2	.	TRBV6-2/TRBV6-3	TRBJ2-3	CASRRTGTSSSDTQYF	TGTGCCAGCAGGCGAACCGGGACTAGCTCTTCCGATACGCAGTATTTT
TRBD1	.	TRBV15	TRBJ1-2	CATSRPDRVTYGYTF	TGTGCCACCAGTAGACCAGACAGGGTGACCTATGGCTACACCTTC
TRBD2	.	TRBV10-3	TRBJ2-3	CAISPRLAGGSRDTQYF	TGTGCCATCAGCCCGAGACTAGCGGGGGGTTCAAGAGATACGCAGTATTTT
.	.	TRBV3-1	TRBJ2-1	CASSHLATNEQFF	TGTGCCAGCAGCCATCTAGCCACGAATGAGCAGTTCTTC
.	.	TRBV6-5	TRBJ2-5	CASTPLFTGQETQYF	TGTGCCAGCACCCCCCTGTTCACAGGACAAGAGACCCAGTACTTC
.	once	TRBV20-1	TRBJ1-1	CSAEKGGFNAEAFF	TGCAGTGCTGAGAAAGGGGGATTTAACGCTGAAGCTTTCTTT